This T cell receptor beta chain was documented in a study of blood T cell repertoires in COVID-19. Cohorts were determined from participant-reported clinical history. V was clipped by 4 bases and J by 4 bases, with 13 bases between them. The CDR3 loop spans 14 amino acids. The V gene's germline CDR1 is LGHDT and CDR2 YNNKEL (reference sequence). Source study methods: Scientists estimated how many nucleated cells there were by amplifying reference gene primers. The method was immunoSEQ multiplex PCR; TCRdb's version includes in-frame clones alone and lacks a portion of them. From that table come the V and J calls and clone size; the DNA was used to work out D and trimming. The sample lists about 250,000 clones; about four fifths were seen once.

The chain carries TRBV3-1 (or the pseudogene TRBV3-2) and TRBJ2-5, with a weak D call TRBD2 (5 bases). The sequencing sample was made of PBMCs or T cells enriched from blood (not recorded which). This TCR derives from a man aged 35-49 years who had been exposed to COVID-19. The CDR3 DNA reads TGTGCCAGCAGCCGAAATCCTAGCACAGAGACCCAGTACTTC. Its protein product is CASSRNPSTETQYF.